These 9 T cell receptor beta chains share one sample of origin, sequenced in a study of breast tumors, draining lymph nodes, adjacent tissues. MiXCR, run by TCRdb on the multiplex PCR reads, gives a single entry per CDR3 protein. In the table there are approximately 52,000 distinct CDR3 sequences, under 50% of which are singletons. The sample comprised breast tumor tissue. These TCRs come from a female donor with breast cancer. Some clones in this sample may be carry-over from other donors' samples.

At least ten counts were recorded for this clonotype. This chain links TRBV20-1 with TRBJ2-7; 8 bases line up with TRBD2. CDR1 DFQATT and CDR2 SNEGSKA come from the germline V gene (reference sequence). After removal of 3 bases from V and 2 bases from J, the junction contained 6 bases not matched to a gene. The length of the CDR3 is 14 residues. CDR3: CSASFAGGAYEQYF. Written as DNA, the CDR3 is TGCAGTGCTAGTTTTGCGGGAGGAGCCTACGAGCAGTACTTC.

This clonotype has a handful of counts. A read error may explain this, as a much larger clone is one base away. CDR3 sequence (DNA): TGTGCCAGCACGCCTAGCGGAGCCTTGGGCTCCTACGAGCAGTACTTC. Translated: CASTPSGALGSYEQYF. V is TRBV6-1 and J is TRBJ2-7, with 7 bases fitting TRBD2. The CDR3 is 16 amino acids. Per germline, CDR1 MNHNS and CDR2 SASEGT. The V and J ends lost 7 bases and 0 bases, in that order; junction bases with no gene match: 12.

In this sample, this clonotype turned up many times. This sequence joins TRBV7-3 and TRBJ2-2; 7 bases line up with TRBD2. The germline V gene has CDR1 SGHTA and CDR2 FQGTGA. The length of the CDR3 is 14 residues. V lost 5 bases and J lost 7; bases outside the gene matches: 7. The CDR3 bases are TGTGCCAGCAGCCAAGGACTAGTTGGCGGGGAGCTGTTTTTT. This gives the protein CASSQGLVGGELFF.

In regard to this clonotype: One base away lies a much larger clone, so this may be a sequencing read error. The CDR3 carries no conserved terminal phenylalanine or tryptophan, so it likely arises from a read error. The V and J genes are TRBV7-2 and TRBJ1-2; 9 bases agree with TRBD1. V was pared by 2 bases and J by 5 bases, with 3 bases of the junction left unmatched. This CDR3 contains 14 residues. The germline V gene has CDR1 SGHTA and CDR2 FQGNSA. Here the CDR3 DNA reads TGTGCCAGCAGCTTACTTGGGACAGGGTATGGCTACACCCTC. It is translated as CASSLLGTGYGYTL.

The chain uses TRBV14 and TRBJ1-6, with a weak D call TRBD1 (5 bases). Per the germline V gene, CDR1 is SGHDN and CDR2 is FVKESK. This CDR3 region has 14 residues. CDR3 sequence: CARAAQDNNSPLHF. The CDR3 bases are TGTGCTAGAGCCGCACAGGACAATAATTCACCCCTCCACTTT.

This clonotype was detected ten times or more. The V and J genes are TRBV29-1 and TRBJ2-7; D uncertain. The CDR3 is made up of 13 amino acids. In germline, CDR1 is SQVTM, CDR2 ANQGSEA. Trimming stripped 4 bases from V and 0 bases from J, with 10 bases between. The CDR3 here is CSVGQLSSYEQYF. DNA of the CDR3: TGCAGCGTTGGGCAGCTGAGCTCCTACGAGCAGTACTTC.

At least ten counts were recorded for this clonotype. The chain uses TRBV9 and TRBJ2-2, with D possibly matching TRBD1 (6 bases). The CDR3 has 19 residues. Deletions cut 2 bases from V and 0 bases from J, with 20 bases between. Per the germline V gene, CDR1 is SGDLS and CDR2 is YYNGEE. The CDR3 here is CASSVRGTRQTTNTGELFF. CDR3 nucleotide sequence: TGTGCCAGCAGCGTGAGGGGGACGAGACAGACCACGAACACCGGGGAGCTGTTTTTT.

This chain uses TRBV5-5 with TRBJ2-7; D is ambiguous. From germline, CDR1 is SGHKS and CDR2 YYEKEE (reference sequence). The CDR3 runs 14 residues. V was clipped by 0 bases and J by 6 bases, with 13 bases between them. The CDR3 sequence is CASSLAESWGEQYF. DNA for the CDR3: TGTGCCAGCAGCTTGGCCGAAAGTTGGGGCGAGCAGTACTTC.

This clonotype was picked up many times. With a much larger clone just one base away, this may be a read error. This chain connects TRBV5-6 to TRBJ1-6; 7 bases are shared with TRBD1. Per germline, CDR1 SGHDT and CDR2 YYEEEE. There are 13 residues in the CDR3. V was clipped by 4 bases and J by 10 bases; unmatched bases: 5. Here the CDR3 reads CASSDTGASPLHF. The CDR3 region has the DNA TGTGCCAGCAGCGATACAGGGGCCTCACCCCTCCACTTT.